This T cell receptor (beta chain) was observed in a study of cytomegalovirus exposure and HLA in healthy donors. Background on the study: The study placed 80% to 90% of its roughly 400 genotyped donors in the Caucasian-associated ancestry cluster.

This clone has a single count. The antigen is unknown. Everyone who donated was a healthy bone marrow donor. The study ran its PCR with 60 Vbeta and 13 Jbeta primers. Data came from immunoSEQ multiplex PCR; TCRdb stores just in-frame clones and leaves some out. This table has 100,000 to 150,000 clones, approximately 81% appearing once. CDR3 size: 14 residues. V lost 4 bases and J lost 5, with 15 bases in between. Germline V gene sequence: CDR1 SGHAT, CDR2 FQNNGV. Overall study findings and caveats: It emerged from a later analysis that several of the most significant clusters appeared to be linked to common viral pathogens. According to the study, some 160 TCR beta chains were cytomegalovirus-associated.

The V and J genes are TRBV11-2 and TRBJ2-7; weak D call: TRBD1 (6 bases). The receptor comes from a man aged 18 to 30 in good health and CMV-seropositive. Material for sequencing was PBMCs. The CDR3 reads CASSSTITGNEQYF. The CDR3, as DNA: TGTGCCAGCAGCTCCACAATTACAGGGAACGAGCAGTACTTC.